Shown below are 12 T cell receptor beta chains from a single sample sequenced in a study of blood T cell repertoires in COVID-19. Using immunoSEQ multiplex PCR, the repertoire was profiled, and TCRdb retains in-frame clones only, with some absent. The table shows about 71,000 clones, with approximately 92% occurring only once. Sequencing was performed on peripheral blood. The receptors originated from a man in his fifties or sixties with active COVID-19.

This sequence joins TRBV5-4 and TRBJ2-5; D is perhaps TRBD1 (5 bases). V lost 6 bases and J lost 5, with 17 bases in between. Germline V gives CDR1 SGHNT, CDR2 YYREEE (reference sequence). This CDR3 has 14 residues. As DNA, the CDR3 is TGTGCCAGCACGCCCCCAGGTCCAGGGGAGACCCAGTACTTC. It is translated as CASTPPGPGETQYF.

As regards this clone: Sequence at one end of the junction differs from germline and may be a read error. The chain joins TRBV6-5 to TRBJ2-7; TRBD1 matches at 9 bases. Germline CDR1 reads MNHEY; CDR2 reads SVGAGI. The CDR3 extends over 15 amino acids. The CDR3 DNA reads TGTGCCAGCAGCTACTCGACAGGGGGATACTACGAGCAGTACTTC. Translation gives CASSYSTGGYYEQYF.

The V and J genes are TRBV5-1 and TRBJ1-6; possibly TRBD1 for D (5 bases). CDR3 length: 13 amino acids. Germline V gives CDR1 SGHRS, CDR2 YFSETQ. V was shortened by 0 bases and J by 9 bases, with 7 bases between the two germline ends. The CDR3 sequence: CASSLAGRSPLHF. The CDR3 DNA sequence: TGCGCCAGCAGCTTGGCAGGGCGTTCACCCCTCCACTTT.

The rearrangement links TRBV5-6 to TRBJ2-2; 13 nucleotides align to TRBD2. V shed 4 bases and J 5 bases; nucleotides not matched to a gene: 2. The CDR3 is made up of 15 amino acids. Germline V gives CDR1 SGHDT, CDR2 YYEEEE. The CDR3 region has the DNA TGTGCCAGCAGCCCGGGACTAGCGGGGACCGGGGAGCTGTTTTTT. Protein: CASSPGLAGTGELFF.

The chain carries TRBV6-1 and TRBJ2-1, with D possibly TRBD2 on 6 matching bases. The CDR3 consists of 12 residues. Per germline, CDR1 MNHNS and CDR2 SASEGT. Deletions cut 2 bases from V and 9 bases from J, with 8 bases between. In DNA form, the CDR3 reads TGTGCCAGCAGTGAACGGGGAGGTGAGCAGTTCTTC. This codes for CASSERGGEQFF.

The chain joins TRBV7-2 to TRBJ2-3, with 9 bases matching TRBD2. The CDR3 contains 15 residues. The V gene's germline CDR1 is SGHTA and CDR2 FQGNSA. Trimming took 5 bases from V and 1 from J; bases not matched to a gene: 4. The CDR3 DNA sequence: TGTGCCAGCAGCCCAGCGGGGGGCCGCACAGATACGCAGTATTTT. This gives the protein CASSPAGGRTDTQYF. Combining the CDR3 with reference TRBV7-2 and TRBJ2-3 gives the whole variable domain GAGVSQSPSNKVTEKGKDVELRCDPISGHTALYWYRQSLGQGLEFLIYFQGNSAPDKSGLPSDRFSAERTGGSVSTLTIQRTQQEDSAVYLCASSPAGGRTDTQYFGPGTRLTVL.

This clone was counted a few times. This chain joins TRBV10-1 and TRBJ1-6; possibly TRBD1 for D (6 bases). Trimming took off 1 base at V and 7 bases at J, with 8 bases between the two ends. The CDR3 extends over 14 amino acids. The germline CDR1 and CDR2 sequences are WNHNN and SYGVQD (reference sequence). As DNA, the CDR3 is TGCGCCAGCAGTGAGTTACAGGGAAATTCACCCCTCCACTTT. Translated, it gives CASSELQGNSPLHF.

The chain joins TRBV19 to TRBJ1-1; 8 bases are shared with TRBD1. From germline, CDR1 is LNHDA and CDR2 SQIVND (reference sequence). V lost 5 bases and J lost 10; bases outside the gene matches: 9. CDR3 length: 13 amino acids. The DNA of the CDR3 is TGTGCCAGTAGTTTGCAAGCCGACAGGGGAGCTTTCTTT. The encoded protein is CASSLQADRGAFF.

The chain has TRBV11-2 and TRBJ2-1; D perhaps matches TRBD1 (7 bases). V lost 7 bases, J lost 5 bases, and 21 bases lay in between. CDR3 length equals 16 residues. In germline, CDR1 is SGHAT, CDR2 FQNNGV. The CDR3 nucleotides read TGTGCCAGCATTCCCCGACAGGGAGGTAGGGACAATGAGCAGTTCTTC. Translated, it gives CASIPRQGGRDNEQFF.

The chain links TRBV19 to TRBJ1-5; D remains ambiguous. V was trimmed by 0 bases and J by 0 bases, leaving 3 bases between them. The CDR3 consists of 14 residues. The germline V gene encodes CDR1 LNHDA and CDR2 SQIVND (reference sequence). DNA for the CDR3: TGTGCCAGTAGTATAGACGTTAGCAATCAGCCCCAGCATTTT. This codes for CASSIDVSNQPQHF.

This chain joins TRBV6-5 and TRBJ2-1, with D perhaps matching TRBD2 (5 bases). Germline loops: CDR1 MNHEY, CDR2 SVGAGI. The CDR3 has 14 residues. The V gene lost 8 bases and the J gene lost 9 bases, with 20 bases spanning the gap. In nucleotides, the CDR3 is TGTGCCAGCCACTCGACTACACCTTTAGGTGAGCAGTTCTTC. Its translation: CASHSTTPLGEQFF.

The rearrangement joins TRBV27 to TRBJ1-2; D remains ambiguous. Germline loops: CDR1 MNHEY, CDR2 SMNVEV (reference sequence). The CDR3 totals 13 residues. V gave up 1 base and J gave up 0 bases, with 3 bases separating them. In DNA form, the CDR3 reads TGTGCCAGCAGTTTATACACTAACTATGGCTACACCTTC. It codes for CASSLYTNYGYTF.